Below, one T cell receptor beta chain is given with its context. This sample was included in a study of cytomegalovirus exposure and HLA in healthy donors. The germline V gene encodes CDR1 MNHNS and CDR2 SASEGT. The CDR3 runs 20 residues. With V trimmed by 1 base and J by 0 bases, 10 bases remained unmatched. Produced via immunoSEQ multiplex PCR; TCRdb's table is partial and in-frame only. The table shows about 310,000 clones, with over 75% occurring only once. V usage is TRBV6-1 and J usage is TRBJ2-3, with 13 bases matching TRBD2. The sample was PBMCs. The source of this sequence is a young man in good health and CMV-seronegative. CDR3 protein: CASSEEGGLAGRTSTDTQYF. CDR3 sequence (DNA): TGTGCCAGCAGTGAAGAGGGGGGACTAGCGGGAAGAACTAGCACAGATACGCAGTATTTT.